This TCR beta chain came from a study of human T cells and chemical hapten exposure. Background on the study: Patch testing was performed with 0.01% DPC on the upper back, with reading at 6 days.

Indicated time point: patch test 1, 2 weeks after DPC sensitization. The sample's treatment: therapeutic diphenylcyclopropenone sensitization with weekly scalp DPC. The V end was cut by 5 bases, the J end by 0 bases, with 13 bases between. There are 15 residues in the CDR3. Germline V gene sequence: CDR1 SGHTA, CDR2 FQGNSA. Findings and caveats of the study: Relative to controls, expanded TCRs formed significantly more large CDR3 similarity clusters.

Individual cDNA molecules had unique molecular identifiers attached to them by the library. TCRdb called the RACE reads again in MiXCR, with one record for every CDR3 protein. This table has tens of thousands of distinct CDR3 sequences, 10% appearing once. Remarks on this clonotype: Its antigen is unidentified.

The source of this sequence is a man aged 40-50 years with alopecia areata. Some clones in this sample may be carry-over from other donors' samples. The V and J genes are TRBV7-2 and TRBJ2-5; possible D gene TRBD1, 6 bases. The sample here was whole blood, taken in connection with sensitization to the hapten diphenylcyclopropenone (DPC). In DNA, the CDR3 is TGTGCCAGCAGCCCCATGACAGGTTACCAAGAGACCCAGTACTTC. Translated: CASSPMTGYQETQYF.